The 8 T cell receptor beta chains below come from one sample, sequenced in a study of a mutant IDH1 vaccine in newly diagnosed glioma. TCRdb's table, derived via immunoSEQ multiplex PCR, lists solely in-frame clones and lacks some. The sample contains roughly 52,000 clones, about four fifths of which appear only once. Time point specified: week 23, last vaccination. With topical imiquimod, each dose of the vaccine consisted of 300 ug of mutant IDH1 20-mer peptide. These TCRs' antigens remain unknown. Sequences were derived from PBMCs, sampled from a glioma patient whose treatment included an IDH1 peptide vaccine. These receptors originate from a man aged 35-49 years with glioma.

The J gene is TRBJ1-6, the V gene TRBV29-1; D is unresolved. Per the germline V gene, CDR1 is SQVTM and CDR2 is ANQGSEA. V was shortened by 4 bases and J by 9 bases, with 16 bases between the two germline ends. The CDR3 loop spans 14 amino acids. This chain's CDR3 is CSVAERRTGSPLHF. CDR3 sequence (DNA): TGCAGCGTTGCCGAGCGGAGGACGGGTTCACCCCTCCACTTT.

The genes are TRBV2 and TRBJ2-5; D gene uncertain. Trimming shortened V by 5 bases and J by 2 bases, and 15 bases separated the two germline ends. Germline V CDR1 and CDR2: SNHLY, FYNNEI. The CDR3 is made up of 15 amino acids. CDR3 sequence: CASSPFSGTQETQYF. The CDR3 nucleotides read TGTGCCAGCAGTCCCTTCAGTGGAACTCAAGAGACCCAGTACTTC.

The CDR3 sequence: CASSRDRAYGYTF. CDR3 sequence (DNA): TGTGCCAGCAGCCGGGACAGGGCTTATGGCTACACCTTC. The chain is built from TRBV5-4 and TRBJ1-2, with 9 bases lining up with TRBD1. The CDR3 loop spans 13 amino acids. From germline, CDR1 is SGHNT and CDR2 YYREEE (reference sequence). Trimming removed 4 bases from V and 5 bases from J; junction bases left unmatched: 3.

The chain has TRBV5-8 and TRBJ2-3; D not resolved. With 1 base removed from V and 2 bases from J, the gap between germline ends came to 5 bases. The CDR3 loop spans 13 amino acids. Germline CDR1 reads SGHTS; CDR2 reads YDEGEE. CDR3 in amino acids: CASSLLNTDTQYF. The CDR3 region has the DNA TGTGCCAGCAGCTTGTTGAACACAGATACGCAGTATTTT.

This chain links TRBV6-5 with TRBJ2-7, with D uncertain. CDR3 length: 15 amino acids. Germline V gene data show CDR1 as MNHEY and CDR2 as SVGAGI. Trimming removed 2 bases at V and 4 bases at J, with 15 bases between. CDR3 protein: CASSYSPISLYEQYF. The CDR3 region has the DNA TGTGCCAGCAGTTACAGTCCCATCTCCCTATACGAGCAGTACTTC.

Here the CDR3 DNA reads TGCGCCAGCAGCCAAGAAGGGGGCGACCCGAGGAATGAAAAACTGTTTTTT. Translation: CASSQEGGDPRNEKLFF. The V call is TRBV4-1, the J call TRBJ1-4; 7 bases are a match to TRBD1. Germline V gives CDR1 MGHRA, CDR2 YSYEKL. The junction had 9 bases not matched to a gene; V was cut back by 0 bases and J by 5 bases. CDR3 length: 17 amino acids.

Only one count was recorded for this clone. The chain couples TRBV6-5 to TRBJ1-1; 7 nucleotides match TRBD1. From germline, CDR1 is MNHEY and CDR2 SVGAGI. With 6 bases clipped from V and 1 base from J, the junction kept 5 bases outside the gene matches. This CDR3 spans 14 amino acids. The CDR3 bases are TGTGCCAGCAGCACCCAGGGGGGGAACACTGAAGCTTTCTTT. Its protein product is CASSTQGGNTEAFF.

The chain is built from TRBV10-1 and TRBJ1-2; D ambiguous. The CDR3 has 17 amino acids. Germline V lookup: CDR1 WNHNN, CDR2 SYGVQD (reference sequence). V was clipped by 2 bases and J by 4 bases, with 20 bases between them. The CDR3 loop reads CASSEGLVPRTPYGYTF. CDR3 in DNA: TGCGCCAGCAGTGAGGGTCTTGTGCCCCGAACCCCCTATGGCTACACCTTC.